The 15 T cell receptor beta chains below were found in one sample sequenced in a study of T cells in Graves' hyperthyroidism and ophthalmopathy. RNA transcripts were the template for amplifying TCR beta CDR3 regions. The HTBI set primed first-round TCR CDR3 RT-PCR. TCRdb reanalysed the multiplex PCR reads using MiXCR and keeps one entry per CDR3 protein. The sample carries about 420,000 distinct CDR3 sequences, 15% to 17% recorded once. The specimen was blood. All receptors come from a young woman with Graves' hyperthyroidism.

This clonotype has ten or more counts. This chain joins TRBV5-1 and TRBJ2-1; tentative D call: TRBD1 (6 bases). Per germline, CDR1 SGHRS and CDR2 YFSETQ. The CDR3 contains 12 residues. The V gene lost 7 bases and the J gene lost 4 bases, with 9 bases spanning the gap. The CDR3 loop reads CASGGTYNEQFF. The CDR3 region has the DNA TGCGCCAGCGGGGGCACTTACAATGAGCAGTTCTTC.

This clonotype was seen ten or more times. Written as DNA, the CDR3 is TGTGCCAGCAGCTTAGACCCACCATACTCCTACGAGCAGTACTTC. The encoded protein is CASSLDPPYSYEQYF. V and J are TRBV2 and TRBJ2-7, with D uncertain. Trimming shortened V by 6 bases and J by 0 bases, and 15 bases separated the two germline ends. The CDR3 has 15 residues. Germline CDR1 reads SNHLY; CDR2 reads FYNNEI.

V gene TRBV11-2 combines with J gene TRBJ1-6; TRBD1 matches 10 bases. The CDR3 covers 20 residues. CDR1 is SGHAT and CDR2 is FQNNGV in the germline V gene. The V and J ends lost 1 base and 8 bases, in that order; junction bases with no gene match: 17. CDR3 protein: CASSLGWRRHGTGDYSPLHF. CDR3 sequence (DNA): TGTGCCAGCAGCTTAGGGTGGCGCCGACACGGGACAGGGGATTATTCACCCCTCCACTTT.

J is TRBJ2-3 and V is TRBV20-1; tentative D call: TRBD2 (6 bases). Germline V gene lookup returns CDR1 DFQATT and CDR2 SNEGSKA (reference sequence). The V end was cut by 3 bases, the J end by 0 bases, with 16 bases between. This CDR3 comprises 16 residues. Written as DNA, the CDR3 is TGCAGTGCTAGCTTCGGACTATCAGGAAGCACAGATACGCAGTATTTT. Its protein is CSASFGLSGSTDTQYF.

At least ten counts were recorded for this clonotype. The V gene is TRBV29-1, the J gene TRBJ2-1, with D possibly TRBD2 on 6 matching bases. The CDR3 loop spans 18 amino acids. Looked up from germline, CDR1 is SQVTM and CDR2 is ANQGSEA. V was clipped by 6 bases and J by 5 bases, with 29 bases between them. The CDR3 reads CSVLRFTPEGHRNNEQFF. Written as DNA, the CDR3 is TGCAGCGTCCTTCGATTTACGCCGGAGGGGCACAGAAACAATGAGCAGTTCTTC.

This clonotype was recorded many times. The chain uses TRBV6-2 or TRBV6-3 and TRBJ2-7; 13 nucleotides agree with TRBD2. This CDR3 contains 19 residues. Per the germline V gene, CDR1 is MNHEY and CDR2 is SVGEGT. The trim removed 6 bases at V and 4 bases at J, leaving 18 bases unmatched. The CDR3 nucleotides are TGTGCCAGCAGCCCCAAGGGGAGACTAGCGGGAGGATCGGATTACGAGCAGTACTTC. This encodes CASSPKGRLAGGSDYEQYF.

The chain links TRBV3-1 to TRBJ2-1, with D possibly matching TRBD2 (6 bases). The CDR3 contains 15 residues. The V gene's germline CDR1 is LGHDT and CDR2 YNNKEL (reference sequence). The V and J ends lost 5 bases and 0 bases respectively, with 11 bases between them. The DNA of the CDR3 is TGTGCCAGCAGCGCGCTAGCGAACTCCTACAATGAGCAGTTCTTC. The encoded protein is CASSALANSYNEQFF.

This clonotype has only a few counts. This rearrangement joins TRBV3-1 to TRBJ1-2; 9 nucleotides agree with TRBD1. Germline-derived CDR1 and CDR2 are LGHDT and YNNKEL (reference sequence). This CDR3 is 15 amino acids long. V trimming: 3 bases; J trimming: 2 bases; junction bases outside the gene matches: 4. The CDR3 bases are TGTGCCAGCAGCCAGGGGACAGGGTTAAACTATGGCTACACCTTC. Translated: CASSQGTGLNYGYTF.

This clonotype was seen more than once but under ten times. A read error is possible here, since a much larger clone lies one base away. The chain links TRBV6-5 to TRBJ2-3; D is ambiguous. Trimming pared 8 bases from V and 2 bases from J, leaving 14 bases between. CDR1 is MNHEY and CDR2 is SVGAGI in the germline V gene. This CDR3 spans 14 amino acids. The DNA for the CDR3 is TGTGCCAGCGGTTCTTCCAGATACACAGATACGCAGTATTTT. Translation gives CASGSSRYTDTQYF.

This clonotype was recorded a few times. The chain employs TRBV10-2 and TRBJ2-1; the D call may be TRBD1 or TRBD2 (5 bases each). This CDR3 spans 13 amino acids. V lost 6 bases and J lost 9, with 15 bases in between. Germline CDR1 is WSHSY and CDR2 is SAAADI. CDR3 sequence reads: CASRQVTNREQFF. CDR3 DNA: TGCGCCAGCAGACAGGTGACTAACCGTGAGCAGTTCTTC.

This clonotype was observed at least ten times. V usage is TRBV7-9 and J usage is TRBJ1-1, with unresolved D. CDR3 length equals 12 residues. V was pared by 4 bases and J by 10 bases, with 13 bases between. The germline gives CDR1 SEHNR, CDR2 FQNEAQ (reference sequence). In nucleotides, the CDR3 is TGTGCCAGCAGCTCCGGTCGGGGTGGAGCTTTCTTT. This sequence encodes CASSSGRGGAFF.

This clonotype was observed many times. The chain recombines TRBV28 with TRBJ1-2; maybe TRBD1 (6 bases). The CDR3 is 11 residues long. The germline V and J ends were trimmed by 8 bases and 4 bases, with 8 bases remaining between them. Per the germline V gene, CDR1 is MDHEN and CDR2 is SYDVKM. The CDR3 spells CASLGGYGYTF. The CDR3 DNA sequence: TGTGCCAGCCTAGGGGGCTATGGCTACACCTTC.

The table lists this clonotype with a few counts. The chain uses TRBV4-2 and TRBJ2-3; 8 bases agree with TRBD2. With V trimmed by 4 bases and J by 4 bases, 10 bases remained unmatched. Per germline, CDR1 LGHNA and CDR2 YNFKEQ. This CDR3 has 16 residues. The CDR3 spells CASSRGRGAGADTQYF. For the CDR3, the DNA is TGTGCCAGCAGCCGTGGGCGGGGGGCCGGGGCAGATACGCAGTATTTT.

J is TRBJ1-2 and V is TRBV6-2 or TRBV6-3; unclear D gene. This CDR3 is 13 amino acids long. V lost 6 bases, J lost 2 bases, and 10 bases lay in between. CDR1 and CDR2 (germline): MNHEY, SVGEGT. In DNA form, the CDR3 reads TGTGCCAGCAGGAGGATCTACAACTATGGCTACACCTTC. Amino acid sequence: CASRRIYNYGYTF.

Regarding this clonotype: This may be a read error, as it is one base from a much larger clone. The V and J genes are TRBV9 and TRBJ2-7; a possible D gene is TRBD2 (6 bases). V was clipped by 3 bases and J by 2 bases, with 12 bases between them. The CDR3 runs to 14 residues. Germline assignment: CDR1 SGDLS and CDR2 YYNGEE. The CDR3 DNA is TGTGCCAGCAGCGCAGGAGGGGACCCCTACGAGCAGTACTTC. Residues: CASSAGGDPYEQYF.